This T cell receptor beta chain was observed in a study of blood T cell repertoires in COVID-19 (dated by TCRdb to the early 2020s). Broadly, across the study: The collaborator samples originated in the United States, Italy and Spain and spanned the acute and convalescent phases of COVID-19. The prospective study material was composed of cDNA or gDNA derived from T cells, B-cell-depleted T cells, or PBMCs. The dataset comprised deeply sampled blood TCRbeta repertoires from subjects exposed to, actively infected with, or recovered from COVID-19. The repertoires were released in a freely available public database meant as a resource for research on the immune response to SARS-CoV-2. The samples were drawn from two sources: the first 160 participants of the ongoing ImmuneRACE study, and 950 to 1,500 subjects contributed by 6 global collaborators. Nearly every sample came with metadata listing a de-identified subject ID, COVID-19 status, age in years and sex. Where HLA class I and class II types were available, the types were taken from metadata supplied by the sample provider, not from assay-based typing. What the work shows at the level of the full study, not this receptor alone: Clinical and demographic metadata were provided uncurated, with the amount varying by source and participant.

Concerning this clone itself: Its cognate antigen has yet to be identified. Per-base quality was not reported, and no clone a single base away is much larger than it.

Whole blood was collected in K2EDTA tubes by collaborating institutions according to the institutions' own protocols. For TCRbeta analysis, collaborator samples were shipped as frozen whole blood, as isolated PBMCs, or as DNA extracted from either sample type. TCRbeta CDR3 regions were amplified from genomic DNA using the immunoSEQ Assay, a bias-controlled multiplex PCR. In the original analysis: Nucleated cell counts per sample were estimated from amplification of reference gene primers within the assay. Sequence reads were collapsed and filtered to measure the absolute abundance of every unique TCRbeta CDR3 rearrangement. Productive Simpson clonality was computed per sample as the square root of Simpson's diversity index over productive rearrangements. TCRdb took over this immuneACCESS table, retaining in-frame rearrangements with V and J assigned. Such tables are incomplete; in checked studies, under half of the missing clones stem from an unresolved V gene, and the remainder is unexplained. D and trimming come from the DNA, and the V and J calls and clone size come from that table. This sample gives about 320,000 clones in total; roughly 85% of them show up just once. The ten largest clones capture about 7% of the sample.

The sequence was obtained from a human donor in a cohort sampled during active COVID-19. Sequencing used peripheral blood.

The DNA sequence is TGTGCCAGCAGCCTGAAGACAGGCCCTGAAGCTTTCTTT. It encodes CASSLKTGPEAFF. The receptor chain draws on TRBV7-9 and TRBJ1-1; a tentative D call is TRBD1 (6 bases match). At the junction V is shortened by 5 bases and J by 6 bases, with 13 bases in between. The cysteine opens and the phenylalanine closes a CDR3 of 13 amino acids. Of all the DNA, just the CDR3 is kept, 39 bases in frame from base 1. The germline V gene (reference sequence) supplies CDR1 SEHNR and CDR2 FQNEAQ.